This TCR beta chain emerged from a study of CD4 T cells in relation to SARS-CoV-2 and coronaviruses. Looking at the study overall: The HLA restriction of the shared crossreactive spike epitopes was mapped.

Of note for this clone: Its matching antigen is unknown.

The CDR3 loop spans 12 amino acids. Trimming pared 5 bases from V and 4 bases from J, leaving 8 bases between. From germline, CDR1 is KGHSH and CDR2 LQKENI. Naive and memory CD4+ T cells came from enriched cryopreserved PBMCs. Profiled with immunoSEQ multiplex PCR; TCRdb holds only in-frame clones, not every one. The sample records 35,000 or so clones, just under 85% being singletons. Sequencing was done on a sample of naive CD4+ T cells from PBMCs, cultured in vitro. Subset indicated: naive CD4+ T cells isolated by negative enrichment. This rearrangement joins TRBV18 to TRBJ1-2; TRBD1 is a possible D gene (5 bases). The clonotype originates from an adult with COVID-19. The CDR3 sequence is CASSTDSYGYTF. The CDR3 DNA reads TGTGCCAGCTCAACCGACAGCTATGGCTACACCTTC.